This T cell receptor (beta chain) was identified in a study of CD8+ T cells in alopecia areata. The V end lost 8 bases, the J end lost 4 bases, and 14 bases lay between the germline ends. This CDR3 has 13 residues. Per the germline V gene, CDR1 is WSHSY and CDR2 is SAAADI. Extracted from the samples, RNA was reverse transcribed into cDNA to serve as the sequencing template. The table came from immunoSEQ multiplex PCR; TCRdb's copy has only in-frame clones and leaves some out. The sample lists fewer than 80,000 clones; approximately 60% were seen once. The sample in question was CD8+ T cells sorted from blood, obtained at week 0. The gene calls are TRBV10-2 and TRBJ1-1; D possibly corresponds to TRBD1 (5 bases). This TCR was sampled from a human donor with alopecia areata. This CDR3 reads CASDEGRTTEAFF. Here the CDR3 DNA reads TGCGCCAGCGATGAGGGACGGACCACTGAAGCTTTCTTT.